These 25 T cell receptor beta chains were all obtained from the same sample, sequenced in a study of cytomegalovirus exposure and HLA in healthy donors. 13 Jbeta primers and 60 Vbeta primers were used for the PCR. Generated by immunoSEQ multiplex PCR, the TCRdb table keeps only in-frame clones and is missing some. Of around 200,000 clones listed, approximately 88% are singletons. Material for sequencing was PBMCs. The receptors stem from a woman between 45 and 65 years old in good health and CMV-seropositive.

In its sample, this clone was seen once. The chain combines TRBV5-1 with TRBJ2-3; D might be TRBD1 (6 bases). Germline CDR1 is SGHRS and CDR2 is YFSETQ. The CDR3 sequence is 15 residues long. Trimming took off 7 bases at V and 1 base at J, with 16 bases between the two ends. In DNA form, the CDR3 reads TGCGCCAGCGGTATACAGGGAAGGGGCACAGATACGCAGTATTTT. This codes for CASGIQGRGTDTQYF.

This clone was observed once. The chain couples TRBV5-6 to TRBJ1-6, with D tentatively TRBD1 (5 bases). The germline V and J ends were trimmed by 6 bases and 10 bases, with 20 bases remaining between them. This CDR3 region has 15 residues. Germline CDR1 and CDR2: SGHDT and YYEEEE. The CDR3 protein is CASTLNHGAGSPLHF. The DNA for the CDR3 is TGTGCCAGCACCCTGAACCATGGGGCCGGATCACCCCTCCACTTT.

This rearrangement joins TRBV9 to TRBJ2-5; TRBD1 matches at 7 bases. CDR1 and CDR2 from the germline V gene are SGDLS and YYNGEE. Losses at the gene ends were 0 bases for V and 5 bases for J; bases not matched to a gene: 4. CDR3 length: 14 residues. The CDR3 nucleotides read TGTGCCAGCAGCGTAGCCGACAGGGCGGAGACCCAGTACTTC. Translated: CASSVADRAETQYF.

This clone was seen a few times. This chain joins TRBV6-5 and TRBJ1-1; TRBD1 aligns across 7 bases. The CDR3 consists of 14 residues. V trimming: 0 bases; J trimming: 9 bases; junction bases outside the gene matches: 7. Germline V gene lookup returns CDR1 MNHEY and CDR2 SVGAGI. CDR3 amino acids: CASSYSGQGVQAFF. The CDR3 region has the DNA TGTGCCAGCAGTTACTCGGGTCAGGGGGTTCAAGCTTTCTTT.

V and J are TRBV7-8 and TRBJ2-7, with D perhaps matching TRBD1 (6 bases). Germline V CDR1 and CDR2: SGHVS, FQNEAQ. The CDR3 has 13 amino acids. Trimming shortened V by 0 bases and J by 6 bases, and 9 bases separated the two germline ends. As DNA, the CDR3 is TGTGCCAGCAGCTTAGCGGGGGCCTCCGAGCAGTACTTC. Amino acids: CASSLAGASEQYF.

V is TRBV5-1 and J is TRBJ2-1, with D tentatively TRBD1 (6 bases). CDR3 length: 19 residues. The germline V gene has CDR1 SGHRS and CDR2 YFSETQ. Trimming stripped 0 bases from V and 1 base from J, with 20 bases between. The CDR3 loop is CASSLGGGGILGSYNEQFF. CDR3 bases: TGCGCCAGCAGCTTGGGGGGTGGGGGCATCCTCGGATCCTACAATGAGCAGTTCTTC.

The V and J genes are TRBV12-5 and TRBJ1-5, with D unresolved. Trimming removed 5 bases from V and 0 bases from J, with 5 bases in between. This CDR3 contains 13 residues. The germline gives CDR1 LGHNT, CDR2 FRNRAP. The CDR3 reads CASGPYSNQPQHF. CDR3 DNA sequence: TGTGCTAGTGGTCCTTATAGCAATCAGCCCCAGCATTTT. The full variable domain, with the rest looked up from reference TRBV12-5 and TRBJ1-5, is DARVTQTPRHKVTEMGQEVTMRCQPILGHNTVFWYRQTMMQGLELLAYFRNRAPLDDSGMPKDRFSAEMPDATLATLKIQPSEPRDSAVYFCASGPYSNQPQHFGDGTRLSIL.

This sequence joins TRBV2 and TRBJ2-2; TRBD2 matches at 7 bases. The CDR3 is 15 amino acids. With 6 bases clipped from V and 1 base from J, the junction kept 5 bases outside the gene matches. Per germline, CDR1 SNHLY and CDR2 FYNNEI. CDR3 in amino acids: CASRNGGKNTGELFF. For the CDR3, the DNA is TGTGCCAGCAGGAACGGGGGGAAGAACACCGGGGAGCTGTTTTTT.

J is TRBJ1-1 and V is TRBV5-6; possibly TRBD1 for D (5 bases). CDR1 is SGHDT, CDR2 YYEEEE, per germline. V gave up 4 bases and J gave up 11 bases, with 27 bases separating them. This CDR3 is built from 16 residues. CDR3 coding DNA: TGTGCCAGCAGCCGTCAAGTAGACAGTTTGGTATTGAGGGCTTTCTTT. Translation gives CASSRQVDSLVLRAFF.

Comments on this clone: The conserved phenylalanine or tryptophan normally closing the CDR3 is absent here, so this likely arose from a read error. Written as DNA, the CDR3 is TGTGCCAGCAGTGGATCGACAGGATATAATTCACCCCTCCACCTT. Protein sequence: CASSGSTGYNSPLHL. The J gene is TRBJ1-6, the V gene TRBV6-5; D possibly corresponds to TRBD1 (6 bases). V lost 5 bases to trimming and J lost 4 bases, with 12 bases between them. CDR1 is MNHEY, CDR2 SVGAGI, per germline. This CDR3 comprises 15 residues.

This rearrangement joins TRBV5-1 to TRBJ2-2; D remains ambiguous. Germline V lookup: CDR1 SGHRS, CDR2 YFSETQ. The CDR3 has 17 residues. The V end was cut by 4 bases, the J end by 6 bases, with 22 bases between. In DNA form, the CDR3 reads TGCGCCAGCAGCCTCCCCATGGTGAGCAGCGAGGCCGGGGAGCTGTTTTTT. Translation gives CASSLPMVSSEAGELFF.

The chain carries TRBV19 and TRBJ2-3, with TRBD2 matching 9 bases. Per the germline V gene, CDR1 is LNHDA and CDR2 is SQIVND (reference sequence). This CDR3 spans 15 amino acids. V was clipped by 3 bases and J by 3 bases; unmatched bases: 4. CDR3 bases: TGTGCCAGTAGTATTCGGACTAGCGCTACAGATACGCAGTATTTT. Residues: CASSIRTSATDTQYF. The whole variable domain, remainder taken from reference TRBV19 and TRBJ2-3, is DGGITQSPKYLFRKEGQNVTLSCEQNLNHDAMYWYRQDPGQGLRLIYYSQIVNDFQKGDIAEGYSVSREKKESFPLTVTSAQKNPTAFYLCASSIRTSATDTQYFGPGTRLTVL.

This clone occurred a few times. The chain links TRBV7-9 to TRBJ2-7, with D unresolved. V lost 3 bases to trimming and J lost 2 bases, with 2 bases between them. The CDR3 is 11 amino acids. Per the germline V gene, CDR1 is SEHNR and CDR2 is FQNEAQ (reference sequence). CDR3 protein: CASSFTYEQYF. DNA of the CDR3: TGTGCCAGCAGCTTCACCTACGAGCAGTACTTC.

This chain uses TRBV5-6 with TRBJ2-7, with TRBD2 matching 9 bases. J lost 3 bases, V lost 0 bases, and 13 bases had no gene match. Germline assignment: CDR1 SGHDT and CDR2 YYEEEE. The CDR3 is 18 residues long. Here the CDR3 DNA reads TGTGCCAGCAGCTTGGGGCCTGGGGCGGGGGGGTGGATCTACGAGCAGTACTTC. It is translated as CASSLGPGAGGWIYEQYF. Variable domain in full (rest from reference TRBV5-6 and TRBJ2-7): DAGVTQSPTHLIKTRGQQVTLRCSPKSGHDTVSWYQQALGQGPQFIFQYYEEEERQRGNFPDRFSGHQFPNYSSELNVNALLLGDSALYLCASSLGPGAGGWIYEQYFGPGTRLTVT.

This clone is a singleton in its sample. The chain employs TRBV19 and TRBJ2-3; 8 bases agree with TRBD1. Germline loops: CDR1 LNHDA, CDR2 SQIVND (reference sequence). Germline trimming cut 6 bases from V and 7 bases from J; bases unmatched to any gene: 12. The length of the CDR3 is 15 residues. CDR3 DNA: TGTGCCAGTAGCAATGAGGACAGGGTGGGAAATACGCAGTATTTT. This sequence encodes CASSNEDRVGNTQYF.

The V and J genes are TRBV5-3 and TRBJ2-1; 9 positions match TRBD2. TRBV5-3 is sorted into the ORF group, with uncertain function. This CDR3 spans 17 amino acids. V was pared by 0 bases and J by 4 bases, with 8 bases of the junction left unmatched. The CDR3 DNA sequence: TGTGCCAGAAGCTTGGGCCAGGGTAGCGGGAGATACAATGAGCAGTTCTTC. Its protein is CARSLGQGSGRYNEQFF.

The chain couples TRBV7-2 to TRBJ1-5, with unresolved D. Germline V CDR1 and CDR2: SGHTA, FQGNSA. The CDR3 is 15 amino acids. Between the trimmed V and J ends, which lost 0 bases and 4 bases, there was a span of 10 bases. DNA for the CDR3: TGTGCCAGCAGCTTAGCGGGCAGGTTAAATCAGCCCCAGCATTTT. This codes for CASSLAGRLNQPQHF.

J is TRBJ1-2 and V is TRBV7-9, with D unresolved. V gave up 5 bases and J gave up 4 bases, with 14 bases separating them. The CDR3 is 14 amino acids. Germline assignment: CDR1 SEHNR and CDR2 FQNEAQ (reference sequence). The DNA for the CDR3 is TGTGCCAGCAGCCTATCTACTGGTACCTATGGCTACACCTTC. The encoded protein is CASSLSTGTYGYTF.

This clone was counted a few times. The chain joins TRBV6-5 to TRBJ2-6, with D tentatively TRBD2 (5 bases). CDR3 length: 14 residues. Trimming shortened V by 5 bases and J by 1 base, and 6 bases separated the two germline ends. Germline V gene sequence: CDR1 MNHEY, CDR2 SVGAGI. For the CDR3, the DNA is TGTGCCAGCAGTCGGGGTTCTGGGGCCAACGTCCTGACTTTC. This sequence encodes CASSRGSGANVLTF.

This sequence joins TRBV7-2 and TRBJ1-1, with D possibly matching TRBD1 (6 bases). Germline CDR1 is SGHTA and CDR2 is FQGNSA. The CDR3 runs to 14 residues. V shed 3 bases and J shed 5 bases, with 13 bases lying between them. For the CDR3, the DNA is TGTGCCAGCAGCTTTCCACCAAGGGGGACTGAAGCTTTCTTT. Residues: CASSFPPRGTEAFF.

This clone has a handful of counts. The chain links TRBV5-6 to TRBJ2-1; TRBD1 matches 10 bases. The junction had 3 bases not matched to a gene; V was cut back by 4 bases and J by 2 bases. The germline CDR1 and CDR2 sequences are SGHDT and YYEEEE. The CDR3 is made up of 15 amino acids. In DNA, the CDR3 is TGTGCCAGCAGCCTTGGACAGGGGGCCTACAATGAGCAGTTCTTC. Translating it yields CASSLGQGAYNEQFF. Variable domain in full (rest from reference TRBV5-6 and TRBJ2-1): DAGVTQSPTHLIKTRGQQVTLRCSPKSGHDTVSWYQQALGQGPQFIFQYYEEEERQRGNFPDRFSGHQFPNYSSELNVNALLLGDSALYLCASSLGQGAYNEQFFGPGTRLTVL.

The gene calls are TRBV2 and TRBJ2-1; 7 bases align to TRBD2. CDR1 and CDR2 (germline): SNHLY, FYNNEI. Trimming cost V 3 bases and J 4 bases; bases outside gene matches: 3. The length of the CDR3 is 14 residues. CDR3 bases: TGTGCCAGCAGTGACTTGGGGGGGTACAATGAGCAGTTCTTC. Protein sequence: CASSDLGGYNEQFF.

V gene TRBV5-4 combines with J gene TRBJ2-7, with D tentatively TRBD1 (6 bases). Germline V gene sequence: CDR1 SGHNT, CDR2 YYREEE (reference sequence). Trimming cost V 2 bases and J 4 bases, with 16 bases left between them. This CDR3 comprises 15 residues. The CDR3 region is CASSFTLGTSYEQYF. CDR3 in DNA: TGTGCCAGCAGCTTTACCCTAGGGACATCTTACGAGCAGTACTTC. Based on the CDR3 plus reference TRBV5-4 and TRBJ2-7, the full variable domain is ETGVTQSPTHLIKTRGQQVTLRCSSQSGHNTVSWYQQALGQGPQFIFQYYREEENGRGNFPPRFSGLQFPNYSSELNVNALELDDSALYLCASSFTLGTSYEQYFGPGTRLTVT.

The rearrangement joins TRBV10-3 to TRBJ2-3, with 11 bases matching TRBD2. Trimming removed 4 bases from V and 3 bases from J; junction bases left unmatched: 3. Germline V gene sequence: CDR1 ENHRY, CDR2 SYGVKD. The CDR3 extends over 15 amino acids. CDR3 in amino acids: CAISVASGGTDTQYF. The DNA for the CDR3 is TGTGCCATCAGTGTGGCTAGCGGGGGGACAGATACGCAGTATTTT.

The chain is built from TRBV7-9 and TRBJ1-2, with TRBD1 matching over 9 bases. After removal of 6 bases from V and 8 bases from J, the junction contained 7 bases not matched to a gene. The CDR3 covers 13 residues. Germline CDR1 and CDR2: SEHNR and FQNEAQ (reference sequence). CDR3 loop: CASRSTGGSGYTF. CDR3 sequence (DNA): TGTGCCAGCAGATCCACAGGGGGCTCGGGCTACACCTTC.